This T cell receptor beta chain was recorded in a study of shared clonotypes between healthy human individuals. Overall study context: Each donor's CD4 naive and CD4 memory cells filled three plates apiece, CD8 naive two, and CD8 memory one.

The CDR3 totals 16 residues. Germline lookup yields CDR1 WNHNN and CDR2 SYGVQD (reference sequence). The V and J ends lost 2 bases and 2 bases, in that order; junction bases with no gene match: 6. About this clone: Its antigen is as yet unknown.

Assay: immunoSEQ multiplex PCR; the TCRdb copy retains only in-frame clones and omits some. The repertoire holds over 850,000 clones, approximately 80% seen once, with 0.61% in the top ten. Naive CD4+ cells were CD45RA-selected; the remaining cells were memory. Study-wide findings and caveats: Rarefaction demonstrated incomplete sorted-subset sequencing despite large depth. An effect of sequencing depth on clonotype sharing among donors was expected.

The sequenced material came from memory CD4+ T cells from PBMCs. Indicated subset: CD45RA-negative fraction. The chain combines TRBV10-1 with TRBJ2-1; 7 nucleotides line up with TRBD2. The sequence was collected from a man aged 18 to 29 in good health. Some clones in this sample may be carry-over from other donors' samples. The CDR3 reads CASSEASGGTYNEQFF. DNA for the CDR3: TGCGCCAGCAGTGAGGCTAGCGGAGGAACCTACAATGAGCAGTTCTTC.